One sample yielded the 20 T cell receptor beta chains listed below, sequenced in a study of T cell responses to AZD1222 COVID-19 vaccine. Clones were sequenced by immunoSEQ multiplex PCR, and TCRdb holds only the in-frame ones, with some missing. The sample yields 140,000 to 150,000 clones, under 95% seen once. The material was peripheral blood, obtained on day 0 of AZD1222 vaccination. The receptor source for this set is an adult in good health.

This chain uses TRBV6-1 with TRBJ1-6, with 11 bases identical to TRBD1. The germline gives CDR1 MNHNS, CDR2 SASEGT. CDR3 length equals 16 residues. Trimming took 4 bases from V and 7 from J; bases not matched to a gene: 6. The CDR3 protein is CASSATGTGGNSPLHF. The CDR3 coding sequence is TGTGCCAGCAGTGCCACCGGGACAGGGGGAAATTCACCCCTCCACTTT.

This chain uses TRBV28 with TRBJ1-3; 9 bases align to TRBD1. This CDR3 is 15 amino acids long. Germline assignment: CDR1 MDHEN and CDR2 SYDVKM. The V segment lost 4 bases and the J segment 5 bases; nucleotides outside the gene matches: 6. As DNA, the CDR3 is TGTGCCAGCAGTTCGTCGGGACAGGGCAGAAACACCATATATTTT. Amino acid sequence: CASSSSGQGRNTIYF. Combining the CDR3 with reference TRBV28 and TRBJ1-3 gives the whole variable domain DVKVTQSSRYLVKRTGEKVFLECVQDMDHENMFWYRQDPGLGLRLIYFSYDVKMKEKGDIPEGYSVSREKKERFSLILESASTNQTSMYLCASSSSGQGRNTIYFGEGSWLTVV.

This chain links TRBV19 with TRBJ1-2, with D possibly TRBD1 on 5 matching bases. The V end lost 7 bases, the J end lost 4 bases, and 19 bases lay between the germline ends. This CDR3 spans 15 amino acids. Germline CDR1 LNHDA, CDR2 SQIVND (reference sequence). CDR3 region: CASTPRGGTLYGYTF. Here the CDR3 DNA reads TGTGCCAGTACCCCACGCGGGGGAACCCTCTATGGCTACACCTTC.

This clone is termed medium-sized. The chain carries TRBV4-1 and TRBJ2-7; 10 bases align to TRBD2. The CDR3 is made up of 18 amino acids. The V and J ends lost 3 bases and 0 bases, in that order; junction bases with no gene match: 11. The germline V gene has CDR1 MGHRA and CDR2 YSYEKL. In nucleotides, the CDR3 is TGCGCCAGCAGCCAGCTAGGACTAGCGGTTCGCAGCTCCTACGAGCAGTACTTC. Amino acid sequence: CASSQLGLAVRSSYEQYF.

Details on this clone: Other DNA sequences in this specimen translate into the identical CDR3. The chain has TRBV27 and TRBJ2-1; 11 nucleotides line up with TRBD2. From germline, CDR1 is MNHEY and CDR2 SMNVEV (reference sequence). Trimming at V came to 6 bases and at J to 4 bases, leaving 5 bases not matched to a gene. The CDR3 length is 15 residues. The CDR3 DNA reads TGTGCCAGCAGCGAGACTAGCGGGGCTTACAATGAGCAGTTCTTC. It specifies CASSETSGAYNEQFF.

V and J are TRBV2 and TRBJ1-2, with 7 positions matching TRBD1. The CDR3 has 13 residues. The junction had 1 base not matched to a gene; V was cut back by 6 bases and J by 0 bases. In germline, CDR1 is SNHLY, CDR2 FYNNEI. The CDR3 DNA reads TGTGCCAGCAGGGACAGGCCTAACTATGGCTACACCTTC. Its translation: CASRDRPNYGYTF. Drawing the rest from reference TRBV2 and TRBJ1-2, the complete variable domain is EPEVTQTPSHQVTQMGQEVILRCVPISNHLYFYWYRQILGQKVEFLVSFYNNEISEKSEIFDDQFSVERPDGSNFTLKIRSTKLEDSAMYFCASRDRPNYGYTFGSGTRLTVV.

This chain joins TRBV7-2 and TRBJ2-1, with TRBD2 matching over 7 bases. The CDR3 has 14 residues. The junction had 5 bases not matched to a gene; V was cut back by 7 bases and J by 2 bases. From germline, CDR1 is SGHTA and CDR2 FQGNSA. The CDR3 spells CASTFGGAYNEQFF. In nucleotides, the CDR3 is TGTGCCAGCACTTTTGGGGGGGCCTACAATGAGCAGTTCTTC. The full variable domain, in which reference TRBV7-2 and TRBJ2-1 provide the parts outside the CDR3, is GAGVSQSPSNKVTEKGKDVELRCDPISGHTALYWYRQSLGQGLEFLIYFQGNSAPDKSGLPSDRFSAERTGGSVSTLTIQRTQQEDSAVYLCASTFGGAYNEQFFGPGTRLTVL.

Worth noting for this clone: The junction does not match germline at one end; this may be a read error. V and J are TRBV7-7 and TRBJ2-5; D is unresolved. Germline CDR1 is SSHAT and CDR2 is FNYEAQ (reference sequence). CDR3 length: 14 amino acids. CDR3 coding DNA: TGTGCTAGCAGCCCCCTAGGCTACCAAGAGACCCAGTACTTC. Protein sequence: CASSPLGYQETQYF.

V usage is TRBV5-1 and J usage is TRBJ2-3; TRBD2 matches at 7 bases. V lost 1 base to trimming and J lost 1 base; unmatched junction nucleotides: 3. Germline assignment: CDR1 SGHRS and CDR2 YFSETQ. The CDR3 is made up of 15 amino acids. CDR3 nucleotides: TGCGCCAGCAGCTTGCGGGGGGATGGCACAGATACGCAGTATTTT. Protein product: CASSLRGDGTDTQYF.

V is TRBV27 and J is TRBJ2-2; TRBD1 is a possible D gene (5 bases). Deletions cut 1 base from V and 4 bases from J, with 7 bases between. This CDR3 has 14 residues. Germline CDR1 reads MNHEY; CDR2 reads SMNVEV (reference sequence). CDR3 nucleotide sequence: TGTGCCAGCAGTTTATGGGGCGTCACCGGGGAGCTGTTTTTT. Its translation is CASSLWGVTGELFF.

This clone was seen once. This chain connects TRBV6-6 to TRBJ1-2, with TRBD1 identical over 8 bases. This CDR3 has 14 amino acids. The V gene's germline CDR1 is MNHNY and CDR2 SVGAGI (reference sequence). V lost 2 bases and J lost 8; bases outside the gene matches: 7. The chain's CDR3 is CASSYLGQAGGYTF. Written as DNA, the CDR3 is TGTGCCAGCAGTTACCTGGGACAGGCAGGGGGCTACACCTTC.

Only one count was recorded for this clone. The rearrangement uses TRBV28 and TRBJ1-1; possibly TRBD1 for D (6 bases). Germline V lookup: CDR1 MDHEN, CDR2 SYDVKM. The CDR3 has 15 residues. The V gene lost 3 bases and the J gene lost 3 bases, with 14 bases spanning the gap. CDR3 amino acids: CASSFSQGRYTEAFF. The CDR3 coding sequence is TGTGCCAGCAGTTTTTCCCAGGGGAGGTACACTGAAGCTTTCTTT.

This clone was recorded only once. This rearrangement joins TRBV7-9 to TRBJ2-6; maybe TRBD1 (5 bases). The germline V and J ends were trimmed by 5 bases and 0 bases, with 11 bases remaining between them. The germline gives CDR1 SEHNR, CDR2 FQNEAQ (reference sequence). This CDR3 contains 16 residues. The CDR3 region has the DNA TGTGCCAGCAGCGCTAGACAGAGCTCTGGGGCCAACGTCCTGACTTTC. Amino acid sequence: CASSARQSSGANVLTF.

This chain connects TRBV11-3 to TRBJ2-2; 10 bases are shared with TRBD2. The CDR3 length is 15 residues. Per the germline V gene, CDR1 is SGHNT and CDR2 is YENEEA. V gave up 4 bases and J gave up 4 bases; unmatched junction bases: 3. The CDR3 DNA is TGTGCCAGCAGCTCGGGACTAGCGTCCACCGGGGAGCTGTTTTTT. Its protein is CASSSGLASTGELFF.

This clone was seen a single time. The gene calls are TRBV4-2 and TRBJ2-6; weak D call: TRBD2 (6 bases). The CDR3 covers 19 residues. The V end was cut by 3 bases, the J end by 0 bases, with 18 bases between. In germline, CDR1 is LGHNA, CDR2 YNFKEQ. The CDR3 spells CASSHPLGTPTSGANVLTF. The DNA of the CDR3 is TGTGCCAGCAGCCATCCCCTCGGGACTCCGACCTCTGGGGCCAACGTCCTGACTTTC.

V gene TRBV27 combines with J gene TRBJ2-7; tentative D call: TRBD1 (6 bases). Germline V gene lookup returns CDR1 MNHEY and CDR2 SMNVEV (reference sequence). The V and J ends lost 4 bases and 2 bases respectively, with 21 bases between them. This CDR3 region has 17 residues. This CDR3 reads CASSSFQPGQWPYEQYF. Written as DNA, the CDR3 is TGTGCCAGCAGTTCGTTCCAACCGGGACAATGGCCCTACGAGCAGTACTTC.

The chain has TRBV18 and TRBJ2-7; D gene ambiguous. The CDR3 has 14 amino acids. Germline V gives CDR1 KGHSH, CDR2 LQKENI. Trimming took 6 bases from V and 0 from J, leaving 12 bases between them. Here the CDR3 reads CASSPNGLSYEQYF. The CDR3 DNA is TGTGCCAGCTCCCCTAACGGGCTCTCCTACGAGCAGTACTTC.

This clone was seen just once. The V and J genes are TRBV24-1 and TRBJ2-1; D possibly matches TRBD1 or TRBD2 (5 bases each). The CDR3 is 12 residues long. Germline assignment: CDR1 KGHDR and CDR2 SFDVKD. Trimming shortened V by 3 bases and J by 6 bases, and 5 bases separated the two germline ends. The CDR3 reads CATSDGGNEQFF. The CDR3 DNA follows: TGTGCCACCAGTGATGGGGGCAATGAGCAGTTCTTC.

The genes are TRBV18 and TRBJ1-1, with 7 bases lining up with TRBD1. J was trimmed by 4 bases and V by 0 bases; bases with no gene match: 5. The germline V gene has CDR1 KGHSH and CDR2 LQKENI. The CDR3 has 15 residues. CDR3 sequence reads: CASSPPTGQRTEAFF. CDR3 DNA sequence: TGTGCCAGCTCACCACCGACAGGGCAGCGCACTGAAGCTTTCTTT.

This chain connects TRBV2 to TRBJ1-5, with D tentatively TRBD1 (5 bases). Germline-derived CDR1 and CDR2 are SNHLY and FYNNEI. Trimming left V 6 bases short and J 11 bases short, with 14 bases between. The CDR3 is 12 residues long. The CDR3, as DNA: TGTGCCAGCAGCGAGGAGGCGGGGGCCCAGCATTTT. This gives the protein CASSEEAGAQHF.